Below, one TCR beta chain is given with its context. Its target is unknown. Germline CDR1 and CDR2: KGHSH and LQKENI. The CDR3 is 16 amino acids. V lost 4 bases and J lost 2, with 17 bases in between. TCRdb keeps only in-frame clones here, not all; method: immunoSEQ multiplex PCR. The repertoire consists of tens of thousands of clones, with 65% to 85% occurring once and the leading ten covering about a quarter. This sample is part of a study of T cell responses to AZD1222 COVID-19 vaccine. Regarding the study as a whole: A mostly white British donor set with more females was recruited, and clonal diversity was possibly underestimated.

This TCR derives from an adult in good health. The V and J genes are TRBV18 and TRBJ1-2; the D gene is possibly TRBD1 (5 bases). Sequences were derived from peripheral blood, sampled on day 0 of AZD1222 vaccination. This chain's CDR3 is CASSRGPRGVNYGYTF. In nucleotides, the CDR3 is TGTGCCAGCTCACGAGGCCCGCGGGGGGTAAACTATGGCTACACCTTC.